Here is one TCR beta chain with its context. The specificity of this receptor is unknown. The sample holds no much larger clone one base away, and base qualities are not on file. To prepare the library, the immunoSEQ multiplex PCR assay was applied. The multiplex PCR relied on a mix of 60 forward primers for TCR Vbeta segments and 13 reverse primers for TCR Jbeta segments. A multiplex PCR assay on genomic DNA amplified the CDR3 region of rearranged TCR beta genes. The amplified TCR beta libraries were sequenced on the Illumina HiSeq System as 87-base-pair reads. The authors' pipeline ran thus. Across the 640 or so repertoires, a later analysis counted roughly 84 million unique TCR beta chains, roughly 11 million of which were shared by at least two donors. To remove PCR and sequencing errors, raw reads were error-corrected and collapsed into unique sequences using a nearest-neighbor algorithm that merged closely related sequences. To assign V, D and J gene segments, CDR3 sequences were aligned to IMGT reference sequences. For a sequence to be retained, a match of at least six nucleotides to both a V gene segment and a J gene segment was required. Rearrangements were classified as productive when the CDR3 lacked stop codons and remained in frame with V and J, and all other rearrangements were classified as non-productive. Following IMGT convention, CDR3 was defined as the stretch from the second conserved V-encoded cysteine up to the conserved J-encoded phenylalanine. Sequences without an unambiguous match to a single V gene segment were excluded from the earlier analysis of a few hundred of the donors. An earlier analysis of almost 600 of the donors classified V segments as functional when productive rearrangements were above 56.7% and as segregating when the standard deviation between donors was above 5%. A statistical classification framework was developed to diagnose cytomegalovirus status using the catalog of TCR beta chain sequences. V and J gene assignment, in a later analysis, came from comparing TCR nucleotide sequences with IMGT/GENE-DB human TR gene sequences. In a later analysis, CDR3 sequences and most-parsimonious VDJ recombination scenarios were assigned using the TCRdist pipeline. A later analysis defined each TCR beta chain by its CDR3 amino acid sequence plus V-gene family, and excluded reads lacking a unique V-gene family. As a way to deal with suspected cross-contamination and a sequencing artifact, a later analysis dropped 450 to 600 nucleotide sequences that were highly shared and had low generation probability. In a later analysis, a clonal expansion index for each public chain was calculated from normalized within-repertoire ranks of inferred template counts. A later analysis computed generation probabilities with a VDJ recombination model fitted to out-of-frame rearrangements, and checked the results against IGoR. Hypergeometric tests were used in a later analysis to score TCR-TCR, TCR-HLA and TCR-CMV co-occurrence, with a repertoire-size bias correction applied to the TCR pairs. To estimate false discovery rates, a later analysis permuted the HLA or CMV assignments 20 times. In a later analysis, co-occurring TCRs were grouped using DBSCAN, with TCRdist sequence similarity added in when clustering inside HLA-allele-positive subsets. For co-occurrence clustering, repertoires with fewer than 30,000 or more than 120,000 public chains were excluded, along with a handful of repertoires with anomalous nucleotide sharing. Not all clones reach the TCRdb copy of this immuneACCESS table, which keeps in-frame sequences only. Checked studies attribute under half of the gap to unresolved V genes and leave the rest unexplained. That table gives V, J and clone size, and the DNA gave D and trimming. Counted in this sample were about 140,000 clones; more than 75% of them appeared once. About 2% of the sample lies in the top ten.

In total, roughly 670 healthy bone marrow donors made up the cohort. At the time of sampling, all cohort members were nominally healthy, though unrecorded immune exposures were likely present. The donor was CMV seronegative and belonged to the group of 352 seronegative cohort members. Every donor gave a peripheral blood sample, and the peripheral blood mononuclear cells from that sample were used for TCR beta sequencing. Genomic DNA extraction from the blood cell samples was performed with the Qiagen DNeasy Blood Extraction Kit. The source of the sample is a study of cytomegalovirus exposure and HLA in healthy donors (dated by TCRdb to the late 2010s). Regarding the complete study: An earlier analysis of around 600 of the donors reported about 250 Gb of sequence data and some 120 million unique TCR beta sequences from approximately 180 million T cells. About 280 gigabases of sequencing data and approximately 92 million unique TCR sequences made up an early release that covered roughly 670 HLA-typed donors. Of the roughly 400 genotyped donors, about 80% fell in the genetic ancestry cluster associated with self-reported Caucasian donors. The aim of the study was to test whether cataloging public T cell receptors could identify signatures of past pathogen exposure. Using immunosequencing, the study profiled T cell repertoires from approximately 700 subjects and related those repertoires to cytomegalovirus serostatus. A separate validation cohort of over a hundred different subjects was used in addition to the 666-subject first cohort. To predict cytomegalovirus infection status, the study brought together high-throughput TCR immunosequencing, statistical association of individual TCRs with disease status, and machine learning. A later analysis re-examined previously published TCR beta repertoires from about 700 donors and added high-resolution HLA genotyping to investigate patterns of TCR occurrence. Rather than using new phenotypic data, the later analysis identified candidate immune exposures from TCR beta sequences and from how often those sequences occurred across donors. An earlier analysis of approximately 640 of the donors applied high-throughput TCR beta sequencing to assess whether each TCR beta V gene segment acted as functional or pseudogenic. Donor age, sex, ethnicity and CMV serostatus were collected together with the repertoire data. A later genetic analysis used genome-wide SNP genotypes for 398 of the 666 donors, treating that subset as a discovery cohort. All discovery cohort repertoires had been generated using a single sequencing platform. HLA typing covered class I and class II loci at four-digit resolution. The number of typed donors differed by locus: about 629-640 for A, B, C, DRB1 and DQB1; approximately 520 for DQA1; fewer than 610 for DPA1; and around 450 for DPB1. Several DR-DQ haplotypes were handled as single units for association and clustering, since linkage in the cohort was strong. Across about 380 genotyped donors of the cohort, an average of roughly 250,000 unique TCR beta nucleotide sequences per donor were sequenced, and roughly 20% of those sequences were non-productive. Points the paper makes about the study in general: In an earlier analysis of more than 500 of the donors, most TCR beta V segments appeared in productive rearrangements about 87% or about 30% of the time, broadly matching IMGT annotations. Correlated functional status among segregating V segments might be attributable to linkage disequilibrium, but an unknown experimental factor could not be ruled out. Cytomegalovirus status was reported to be diagnosed by the classifier with high specificity and sensitivity in both the original and validation cohorts. In the study, approximately 160 TCR beta chains were listed as associated with cytomegalovirus. In this cohort, only TCR beta chains were sequenced, and detectable features were limited by the absence of alpha or paired-chain data. Because counts were too low, about 18 rarely observed V segments, including chromosome 9 orphons, were left out of the earlier analysis of 587 of the donors. A later analysis reported that several top co-occurrence clusters appeared linked to parvovirus B19, influenza, CMV and Epstein-Barr virus. A later genetic analysis reported fewer N-insertions in productive TCRs among donors in an Asian-associated ancestry cluster than the approximately 670-donor mean. The 87-base-pair reads could not distinguish some IMGT-functional V segments, including TRBV6-2 and TRBV6-3, so those segments were excluded. Compared with equally common non-associated chains, HLA-associated TCR beta chains in a later analysis were more clonally expanded and had lower generation probabilities. HLA typing was unavailable for some donors at each locus, so association tests used only the typed subset. Immune exposure information for the cohort was limited to CMV serostatus. Most TCR sequences were seen in very few donors, while some public TCRs were found in many individuals. A later genetic analysis associated a missense DCLRE1C variant with V-gene and J-gene trimming of TCR beta chains, and an independent cohort replicated the association. A further reported finding was that TCR beta sequences accurately predicted the HLA-A and HLA-B alleles for most subjects in the first cohort. In a later analysis, the rate of TCR association differed among HLA loci, with DRB1 alleles having the most associated TCRs and HLA-C alleles having the fewest. When HLA alleles, especially DR and DQ, strongly co-occurred, attributing TCR associations to individual alleles was difficult. Sequencing depth was assumed to be roughly uniform across donors in the presence/absence analyses, though that assumption may not hold. A group of highly shared sequence variants was considered likely to be a technical artifact of the sequencing pipeline. A few of the identified cytomegalovirus-associated TCR beta chains were confirmed in vitro to be specific for cytomegalovirus antigens. At a false discovery rate of 0.05, a later analysis linked under 20,000 TCR beta sequences to specific HLA alleles. In a later analysis, most CMV-associated TCR beta chains were found to appear HLA-restricted, with HLA associations seemingly driven largely by CMV exposure. The authors suggested that the approach could potentially be extended to other disease states and immunological phenotypes.

Unmatched junction bases come to 12, with V trimmed by 7 bases and J by 8 bases. For CDR1 and CDR2, the germline V gene (reference sequence) lists SEHNR and FQNEAQ. From the cysteine up to the phenylalanine, the CDR3 has a length of 16 residues. The retained sequence is limited to the CDR3, 48 bases, with the frame set at the first base. This chain is built from TRBV7-9 and TRBJ1-6, with 9 bases aligning to TRBD1. The sequenced sample consisted of PBMCs. This TCR derives from a man between 35 and 55 years old in good health and CMV-seronegative. The nucleotides are TGTGCCAGCACCCCCCGGGACAGGGTTACGGATTCACCCCTCCACTTT. Its translation is CASTPRDRVTDSPLHF.